This T cell receptor (beta chain) was recorded in a study of T-cell reconstitution after alpha-beta-depleted transplantation in children. The authors prepared the TCRbeta library with unique molecular identifiers. TCRdb used MiXCR to reprocess the PCR reads, holding one entry per CDR3 protein. The sample has 500,000 to 600,000 distinct CDR3 sequences, roughly 18% seen once. The CDR3 is 15 amino acids. The V segment lost 2 bases and the J segment 2 bases; nucleotides outside the gene matches: 7. Germline values: CDR1 GTSNPN, CDR2 SVGIG (reference sequence). The sequence was obtained from a human donor who donated a stem cell graft to a child with acute lymphoblastic leukemia. V gene TRBV30 combines with J gene TRBJ2-3, with 7 nucleotides matching TRBD2. Sequenced here: PBMCs from the stem cell graft donor, sampled from the stem cell graft. The DNA of the CDR3 is TGTGCCTGGAGTCGTTTGGCGGGAGTCACAGATACGCAGTATTTT. Residues: CAWSRLAGVTDTQYF.